This TCR beta chain comes out of a study of T cell changes during pregnancy in multiple sclerosis. Sequencing used immunoSEQ multiplex PCR; TCRdb keeps in-frame clones, though not all of them. This table holds fewer than 90,000 clones, 94% found once. The receptor was derived from a female donor in good health, enrolled as a control in a pregnancy study. The input for sequencing was peripheral blood, taken after pregnancy.

The CDR3 protein is CASTPRRPGNYGYTF. In DNA form, the CDR3 reads TGTGCCAGCACTCCTCGCCGGCCAGGGAACTATGGCTACACCTTC. The chain has TRBV27 and TRBJ1-2; tentative D call: TRBD1 (5 bases). CDR1 and CDR2 from the germline V gene are MNHEY and SMNVEV (reference sequence). The CDR3 consists of 15 residues. V was trimmed by 7 bases and J by 2 bases, leaving 17 bases between them.